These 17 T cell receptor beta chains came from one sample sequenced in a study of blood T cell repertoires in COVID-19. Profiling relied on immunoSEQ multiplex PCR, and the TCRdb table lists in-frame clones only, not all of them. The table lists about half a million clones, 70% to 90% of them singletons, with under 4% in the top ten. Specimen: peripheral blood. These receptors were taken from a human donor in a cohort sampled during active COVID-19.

CDR3 residues: CASSGLPPYNEQFF. For the CDR3, the DNA is TGCGCCAGCAGCGGACTCCCGCCCTACAATGAGCAGTTCTTC. The chain couples TRBV4-3 to TRBJ2-1; TRBD2 is a possible D gene (5 bases). CDR1 LGHNA and CDR2 YSLEER come from the germline V gene. V lost 5 bases, J lost 2 bases, and 10 bases lay in between. This CDR3 comprises 14 residues.

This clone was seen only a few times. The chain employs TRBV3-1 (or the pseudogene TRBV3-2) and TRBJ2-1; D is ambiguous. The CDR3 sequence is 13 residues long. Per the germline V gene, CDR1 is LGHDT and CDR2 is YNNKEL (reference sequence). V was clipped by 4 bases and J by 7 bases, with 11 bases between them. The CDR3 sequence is CASSRLGRNEQFF. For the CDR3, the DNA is TGTGCCAGCAGCCGCTTGGGCAGGAATGAGCAGTTCTTC.

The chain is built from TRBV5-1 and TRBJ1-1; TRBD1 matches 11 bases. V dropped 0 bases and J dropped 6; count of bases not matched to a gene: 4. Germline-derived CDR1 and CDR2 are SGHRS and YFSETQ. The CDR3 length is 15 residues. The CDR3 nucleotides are TGCGCCAGCAGCTTGGGGACAGGGGGCGTAGCTGAAGCTTTCTTT. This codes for CASSLGTGGVAEAFF.

CDR3 amino acids: CATSASGLASNEQFF. The CDR3 DNA is TGTGCCACCAGTGCATCTGGACTAGCGAGCAATGAGCAGTTCTTC. The chain combines TRBV24-1 with TRBJ2-1; 9 positions match TRBD2. Germline V gene data show CDR1 as KGHDR and CDR2 as SFDVKD. The CDR3 runs to 15 residues. V was pared by 5 bases and J by 6 bases, with 7 bases of the junction left unmatched.

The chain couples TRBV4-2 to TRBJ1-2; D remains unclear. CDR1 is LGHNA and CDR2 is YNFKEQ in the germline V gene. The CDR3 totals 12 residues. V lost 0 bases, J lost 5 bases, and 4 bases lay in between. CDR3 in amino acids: CASSQDRYGYTF. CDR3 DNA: TGTGCCAGCAGCCAAGACAGATATGGCTACACCTTC.

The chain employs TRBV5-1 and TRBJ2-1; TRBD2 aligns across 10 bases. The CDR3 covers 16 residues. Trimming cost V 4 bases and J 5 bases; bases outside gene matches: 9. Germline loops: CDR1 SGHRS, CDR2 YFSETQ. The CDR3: CASSAEPGLANNEQFF. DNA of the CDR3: TGCGCCAGCAGCGCCGAACCGGGACTAGCGAACAATGAGCAGTTCTTC.

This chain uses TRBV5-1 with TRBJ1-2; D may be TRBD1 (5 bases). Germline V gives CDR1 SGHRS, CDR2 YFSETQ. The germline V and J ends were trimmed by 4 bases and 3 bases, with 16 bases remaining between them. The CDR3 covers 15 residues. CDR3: CASSPSFEGDYGYTF. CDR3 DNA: TGCGCCAGCAGCCCTTCTTTTGAAGGGGACTATGGCTACACCTTC.

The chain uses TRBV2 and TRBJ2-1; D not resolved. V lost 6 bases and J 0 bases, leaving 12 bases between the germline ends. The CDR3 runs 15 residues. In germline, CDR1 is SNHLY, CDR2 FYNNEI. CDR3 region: CASRVPLSSYNEQFF. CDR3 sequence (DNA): TGTGCCAGCAGGGTACCATTGAGCTCCTACAATGAGCAGTTCTTC.

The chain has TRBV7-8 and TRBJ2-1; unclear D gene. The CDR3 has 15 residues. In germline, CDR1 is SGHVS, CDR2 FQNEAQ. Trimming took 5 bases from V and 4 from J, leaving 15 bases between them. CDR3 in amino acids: CASSPGHDYYNEQFF. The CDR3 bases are TGTGCCAGCAGCCCCGGTCACGATTATTACAATGAGCAGTTCTTC.

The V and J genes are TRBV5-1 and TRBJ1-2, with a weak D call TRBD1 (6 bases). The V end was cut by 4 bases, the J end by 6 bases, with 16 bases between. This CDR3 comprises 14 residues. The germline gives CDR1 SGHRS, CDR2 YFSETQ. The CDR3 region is CASSRTVPEDGYTF. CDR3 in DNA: TGCGCCAGCAGCAGGACAGTGCCTGAGGATGGCTACACCTTC.

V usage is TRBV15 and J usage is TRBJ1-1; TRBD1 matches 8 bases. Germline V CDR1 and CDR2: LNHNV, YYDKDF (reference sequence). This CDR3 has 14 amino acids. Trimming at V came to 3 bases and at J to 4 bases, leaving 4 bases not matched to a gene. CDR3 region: CATSRDRAGTEAFF. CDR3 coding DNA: TGTGCCACCAGCAGGGACAGGGCCGGCACTGAAGCTTTCTTT.

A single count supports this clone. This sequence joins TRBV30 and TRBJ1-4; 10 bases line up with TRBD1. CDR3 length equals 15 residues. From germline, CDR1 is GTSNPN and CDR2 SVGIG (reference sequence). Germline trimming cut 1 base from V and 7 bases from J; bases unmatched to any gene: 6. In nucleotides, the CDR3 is TGTGCCTGGAGTGACGGGGACAGGGGAGGTGAAAAACTGTTTTTT. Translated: CAWSDGDRGGEKLFF.

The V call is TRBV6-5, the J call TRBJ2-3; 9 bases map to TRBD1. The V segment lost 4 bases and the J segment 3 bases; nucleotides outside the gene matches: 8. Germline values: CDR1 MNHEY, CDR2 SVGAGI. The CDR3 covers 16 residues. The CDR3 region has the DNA TGTGCCAGCAGTTTCCACGGACAGGGGAAGACAGATACGCAGTATTTT. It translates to CASSFHGQGKTDTQYF.

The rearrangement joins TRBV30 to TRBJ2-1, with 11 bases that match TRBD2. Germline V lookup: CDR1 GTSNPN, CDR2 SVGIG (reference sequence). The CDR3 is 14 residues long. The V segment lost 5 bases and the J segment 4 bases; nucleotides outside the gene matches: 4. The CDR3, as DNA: TGTGCCTGGTCGGGGACTAGCGGATACAATGAGCAGTTCTTC. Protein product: CAWSGTSGYNEQFF. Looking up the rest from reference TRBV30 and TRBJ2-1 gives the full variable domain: SQTIHQWPATLVQPVGSPLSLECTVEGTSNPNLYWYRQAAGRGLQLLFYSVGIGQISSEVPQNLSASRPQDRQFILSSKKLLLSDSGFYLCAWSGTSGYNEQFFGPGTRLTVL.

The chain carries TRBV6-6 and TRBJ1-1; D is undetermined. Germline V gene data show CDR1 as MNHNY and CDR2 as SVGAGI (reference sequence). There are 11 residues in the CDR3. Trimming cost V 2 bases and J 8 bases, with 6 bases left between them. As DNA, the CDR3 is TGTGCCAGCAGTTACCGGGAGGAAGCTTTCTTT. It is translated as CASSYREEAFF.

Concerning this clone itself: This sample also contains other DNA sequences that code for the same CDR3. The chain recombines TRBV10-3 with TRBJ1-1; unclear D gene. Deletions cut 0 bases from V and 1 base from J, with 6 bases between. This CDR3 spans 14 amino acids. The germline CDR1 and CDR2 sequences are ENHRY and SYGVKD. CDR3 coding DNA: TGTGCCATCAGTGAGTCAACGGGGAACACTGAAGCTTTCTTT. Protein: CAISESTGNTEAFF.

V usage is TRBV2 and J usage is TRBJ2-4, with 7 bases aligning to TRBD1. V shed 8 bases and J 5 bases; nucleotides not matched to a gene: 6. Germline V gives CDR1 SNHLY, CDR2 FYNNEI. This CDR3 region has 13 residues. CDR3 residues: CASRRDSENIQYF. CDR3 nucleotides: TGTGCCAGCCGACGGGACAGCGAAAACATTCAGTACTTC.